A selection of T cell receptor beta chains follows, all from one sample in a study of CD8+ T cells in alopecia areata. Only in-frame clones appear in the TCRdb table, and some are missing; sequencing was by immunoSEQ multiplex PCR. The sample contains 110,000 to 150,000 clones, about 60% of which appear only once. Sequencing was performed on CD4+ T cells sorted from blood, taken at week 0. The receptors were gathered from a human donor with alopecia areata. CDR3s include the opening cysteine and the closing phenylalanine or tryptophan. The D gene is left open where the match is weak. Some rows have no size entry. The others give once, few or many, or a class for an expanded clone.

NA TRBJ2-1 TRBV2 NA CASSPLVFLNEQFF TGTGCCAGCAGCCCGTTAGTATTCCTCAATGAGCAGTTCTTC
NA TRBJ2-6 TRBV9 TRBD2 CASSPSGGVLTF TGTGCCAGCAGCCCTAGCGGGGGCGTCCTGACTTTC
NA TRBJ2-1 TRBV4-1 TRBD2 CASSQDSGGGGYNEQFF TGCGCCAGCAGCCAAGATTCTGGCGGGGGTGGTTACAATGAGCAGTTCTTC
NA TRBJ1-6 TRBV19 NA CASSMVRGDSPLHF TGTGCCAGTAGTATGGTCAGGGGAGATTCACCCCTCCACTTT
NA TRBJ2-7 TRBV27 NA CASSGGYEQYF TGTGCCAGCAGTGGGGGGTACGAGCAGTACTTC
NA TRBJ2-3 TRBV4-1 NA CASSQDPQKETDTQYF TGCGCCAGCAGCCAAGACCCCCAAAAAGAGACAGATACGCAGTATTTT
NA TRBJ1-2 TRBV5-1 NA CASSLASFNGYTF TGCGCCAGCAGCTTGGCCTCATTCAATGGCTACACCTTC
NA TRBJ1-1 TRBV29-1 NA CSVLSGQPLEAFF TGCAGCGTTCTTTCGGGACAACCGTTAGAAGCTTTCTTT
NA TRBJ1-6 TRBV27 NA CASRGPRSGNSPLHF TGTGCCAGCAGGGGACCCCGGAGTGGTAATTCACCCCTCCACTTT
NA TRBJ2-7 TRBV10-3 NA CASASVSYEQYF TGTGCCAGCGCGTCGGTCTCCTACGAGCAGTACTTC
NA TRBJ1-6 TRBV6-6 NA CASSSHLGSYNSPLHF TGTGCCAGCAGTTCGCATTTAGGCTCCTATAATTCACCCCTCCACTTT
NA TRBJ1-2 TRBV6-5 NA CASNRRGNLGYTF TGTGCCAGCAATCGCCGGGGGAACCTTGGCTACACCTTC
NA TRBJ2-5 TRBV25-1 NA CASRTADGTQYF TGTGCCAGCAGAACAGCTGACGGGACCCAGTACTTC
NA TRBJ2-3 TRBV5-1 NA CASSRGALDSADTQYF TGTGCCAGCAGCCGGGGGGCCCTTGATTCGGCAGATACGCAGTATTTT
few TRBJ2-5 TRBV30 NA CAWSHEETQYF TGTGCCTGGAGCCACGAAGAGACCCAGTACTTC
NA TRBJ1-5 TRBV6-5 NA CASSLQGGQPQHF TGTGCCAGTAGTCTCCAGGGCGGTCAGCCCCAGCATTTT
NA TRBJ2-3 TRBV6-6 NA CASSQGTARTQYF TGTGCCAGCAGTCAGGGTACAGCGAGAACGCAGTATTTT
few TRBJ1-3 TRBV27 TRBD1 CASSAEGAGGNTIYF TGTGCCAGCAGTGCAGAGGGGGCCGGTGGAAACACCATATATTTT
NA TRBJ2-5 TRBV30 NA CAWSPRTVETQYF TGTGCCTGGAGCCCAAGGACAGTTGAGACCCAGTACTTC
NA TRBJ2-2 TRBV7-8 NA CASSPGPKGTQNTGELFF TGTGCCAGCAGCCCAGGCCCCAAGGGGACACAAAACACCGGGGAGCTGTTTTTT
NA TRBJ1-2 TRBV11-1 TRBD1 CASTGGYGYTF TGTGCCAGTACAGGGGGCTATGGCTACACCTTC
NA TRBJ2-7 TRBV19 TRBD1 CASSQRTGAYEQYF TGTGCCAGTAGCCAGAGGACAGGGGCCTACGAGCAGTACTTC
NA TRBJ2-7 TRBV5-1 NA CASSLVSQGYYEQYF TGCGCCAGCAGCTTGGTTAGCCAGGGATACTACGAGCAGTACTTC
few TRBJ1-2 TRBV29-1 TRBD1 CSGGTGKIVDGYTF TGCAGCGGCGGGACAGGGAAAATCGTCGATGGCTACACCTTC
few TRBJ1-1 TRBV6-6 TRBD1 CASSGPGTGGTEAFF TGTGCCAGCAGCGGTCCCGGGACAGGGGGCACTGAAGCTTTCTTT
NA TRBJ2-3 TRBV15 NA CATSRDISTDTQYF TGTGCCACCAGCAGAGATATTAGCACAGATACGCAGTATTTT
NA TRBJ2-2 TRBV7-3 NA CASSTTGAPNTGELFF TGTGCCAGCAGCACTACGGGGGCACCGAACACCGGGGAGCTGTTTTTT
NA TRBJ2-3 TRBV4-1 TRBD2 CASSQVGLAADTQYF TGCGCCAGCAGCCAAGTGGGACTAGCGGCAGATACGCAGTATTTT
NA TRBJ2-7 TRBV15 TRBD2 CATSRGSSGGYEQYF TGTGCCACCAGCAGAGGGTCTAGCGGGGGGTACGAGCAGTACTTC
NA TRBJ1-2 TRBV4-1 TRBD1 CASSHTGTEANYGYTF TGCGCCAGCAGCCACACCGGGACAGAGGCTAACTATGGCTACACCTTC
NA TRBJ1-1 TRBV21-1 NA CASSGKVLLTEAFF TGTGCCAGCAGTGGAAAGGTTCTGTTAACTGAAGCTTTCTTT
few TRBJ1-2 TRBV6-5 TRBD1 CASSYSGDSLGYGYTF TGTGCCAGCAGTTACTCCGGGGACAGCCTGGGTTATGGCTACACCTTC
NA TRBJ2-2 TRBV7-9 NA CASSPSRGTGELFF TGTGCCAGCAGCCCCTCCCGGGGTACCGGGGAGCTGTTTTTT
NA TRBJ2-7 TRBV5-6 NA CASSFAGTYEQYF TGTGCCAGCAGCTTCGCAGGCACCTACGAGCAGTACTTC
NA TRBJ2-5 TRBV15 TRBD1 CATSRDSQGETQYF TGTGCCACCAGCAGAGATTCACAGGGGGAGACCCAGTACTTC